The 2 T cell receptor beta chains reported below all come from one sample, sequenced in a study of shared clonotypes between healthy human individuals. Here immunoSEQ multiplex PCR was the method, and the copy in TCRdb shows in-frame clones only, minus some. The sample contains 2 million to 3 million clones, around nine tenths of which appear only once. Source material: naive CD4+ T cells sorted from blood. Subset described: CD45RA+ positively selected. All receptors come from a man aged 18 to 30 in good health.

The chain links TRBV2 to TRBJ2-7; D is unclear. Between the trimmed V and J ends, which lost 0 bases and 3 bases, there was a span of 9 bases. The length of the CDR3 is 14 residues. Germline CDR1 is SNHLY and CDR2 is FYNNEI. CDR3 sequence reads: CASSEAGGYYEQYF. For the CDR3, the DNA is TGTGCCAGCAGTGAAGCGGGCGGCTACTACGAGCAGTACTTC.

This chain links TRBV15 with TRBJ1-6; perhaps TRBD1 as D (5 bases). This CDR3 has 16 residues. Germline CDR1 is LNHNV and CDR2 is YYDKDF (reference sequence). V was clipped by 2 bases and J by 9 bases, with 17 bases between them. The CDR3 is CATSRLPGRFPSPLHF. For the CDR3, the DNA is TGTGCCACCAGCAGACTCCCGGGGCGATTTCCTTCACCCCTCCACTTT.